The rows below give T cell receptor beta chains drawn from one sample of a study of OX40 agonist ivuxolimab in advanced cancers. The data were produced by immunoSEQ multiplex PCR, yet TCRdb's version contains in-frame clones alone and is incomplete. The sample contains 63,000 or so clones, 84% of which appear only once. Sequenced material: CD4+ or CD8+ T cells sorted from blood, taken in a trial of the OX40 agonist ivuxolimab. Receptors originate from an adult with an advanced solid tumor such as melanoma, head and neck, liver or kidney cancer. CDR3s include the opening cysteine and the closing phenylalanine or tryptophan. The order of the fields is clone size, V gene, J gene, D gene, CDR3 protein, CDR3 DNA. A D gene is named only where the DNA matches it firmly. Size is stated for part of the rows, as once, few or many counts, or as a class when the clone is expanded.

once	TRBV14	TRBJ2-4	TRBD2	CASSLTSGRAKNIQYF	TGTGCCAGCAGCCTTACTAGCGGGAGAGCCAAAAACATTCAGTACTTC
-	TRBV2	TRBJ1-1	-	CASSSGGNTEAFF	TGTGCCAGCAGTTCTGGGGGGAACACTGAAGCTTTCTTT
once	TRBV4-1	TRBJ2-1	TRBD1	CASSQGPGTGKFF	TGCGCCAGCAGCCAAGGGCCAGGGACAGGGAAGTTCTTC
-	TRBV30	TRBJ1-6	-	CAWSLGADFGTLHF	TGTGCCTGGAGTCTAGGGGCCGACTTTGGAACCCTCCACTTT
-	TRBV2	TRBJ2-3	-	CASSLAFTDTQYF	TGTGCCAGCAGCCTAGCCTTCACAGATACGCAGTATTTT
few	TRBV7-9	TRBJ1-1	TRBD1	CASSWPTGTANTEAFF	TGTGCCAGCAGCTGGCCGACCGGGACAGCGAACACTGAAGCTTTCTTT
-	TRBV4-2	TRBJ2-6	-	CASSQEGAGANVLTF	TGTGCCAGCAGCCAAGAGGGGGCTGGGGCCAACGTCCTGACTTTC
-	TRBV5-1	TRBJ2-5	TRBD1	CASSLRQGAEGQYF	TGCGCCAGCAGCTTACGACAGGGGGCGGAAGGCCAGTACTTC
-	TRBV2	TRBJ1-5	-	CASSDRDSNQPQHF	TGTGCCAGCAGTGACCGCGATAGCAATCAGCCCCAGCATTTT
-	TRBV4-3	TRBJ2-3	-	CASSQAWPQPLAQYF	TGCGCCAGCAGCCAAGCTTGGCCGCAGCCCCTAGCGCAGTATTTT
-	TRBV5-6	TRBJ1-2	-	CASSLVGTSGGYTF	TGTGCCAGCAGCTTGGTCGGGACCTCGGGGGGCTACACCTTC
-	TRBV7-2	TRBJ2-1	TRBD2	CASTPSGPRPYNEQFF	TGTGCCAGCACCCCTAGCGGCCCTCGGCCCTACAATGAGCAGTTCTTC
-	TRBV30	TRBJ2-7	-	CAWSVGGAYEQYF	TGTGCCTGGAGTGTCGGCGGGGCCTACGAGCAGTACTTC
-	TRBV19	TRBJ1-5	-	CASSNPRFGTGDNQPQHF	TGTGCCAGTAGTAACCCCAGATTCGGGACCGGGGATAATCAGCCCCAGCATTTT
-	TRBV28	TRBJ1-6	-	CASYGAGDSYNSPLHF	TGTGCCAGCTACGGAGCCGGGGACTCCTATAATTCACCCCTCCACTTT
-	TRBV5-4	TRBJ2-7	-	CASNRPGLPGEYF	TGTGCCAGCAACCGCCCGGGACTCCCCGGCGAGTACTTC
-	TRBV2	TRBJ1-6	-	CASSEALRNSPLHF	TGTGCCAGCAGTGAAGCGCTTCGTAATTCACCCCTCCACTTT
-	TRBV5-1	TRBJ2-7	TRBD1	CASSWGRGIYEQYF	TGCGCCAGCAGCTGGGGCAGGGGGATCTACGAGCAGTACTTC
once	TRBV29-1	TRBJ1-5	TRBD1	CSVRQGINQPQHF	TGCAGCGTTCGACAGGGGATCAATCAGCCCCAGCATTTT
few	TRBV10-3	TRBJ1-1	-	CAISEKSFTEAFF	TGTGCCATCAGTGAAAAGAGTTTTACTGAAGCTTTCTTT
-	TRBV30	TRBJ2-7	-	CAWSVQDSYEQYF	TGTGCCTGGAGTGTACAGGACTCCTACGAGCAGTACTTC
-	TRBV16	TRBJ1-1	TRBD1	CASSLDRGNTEAFF	TGTGCCAGCAGCCTCGACAGGGGTAACACTGAAGCTTTCTTT
-	TRBV7-6	TRBJ1-1	TRBD1	CASSRGQGSNTEAFF	TGTGCCAGCAGCCGTGGACAGGGCTCGAACACTGAAGCTTTCTTT
-	TRBV7-2	TRBJ2-4	-	CASSLEVGRAKNIQYF	TGTGCCAGCAGCTTAGAAGTGGGAAGGGCCAAAAACATTCAGTACTTC
-	TRBV7-9	TRBJ2-1	TRBD2	CASGTSGTNEQFF	TGTGCCAGCGGGACTAGCGGGACCAATGAGCAGTTCTTC
-	TRBV4-3	TRBJ2-1	TRBD2	CASSLGTSGGPSSYNEQFF	TGCGCCAGCAGCCTCGGGACTAGCGGGGGCCCCAGCTCCTACAATGAGCAGTTCTTC
-	TRBV7-9	TRBJ2-1	-	CASSWNEQFF	TGTGCCAGCAGCTGGAATGAGCAGTTCTTC
-	TRBV4-3	TRBJ2-7	TRBD1	CASSHGQGAYEQYF	TGCGCCAGCAGCCACGGACAGGGGGCGTACGAGCAGTACTTC
-	TRBV11-3	TRBJ2-7	-	CASSSSPAGSEQYF	TGTGCCAGCAGCTCTAGCCCCGCAGGGAGTGAGCAGTACTTC
-	TRBV27	TRBJ2-3	-	CASSLGLFTDTQYF	TGTGCCAGCAGTTTAGGCTTGTTCACAGATACGCAGTATTTT
-	TRBV6-5	TRBJ1-2	TRBD1	CASSRGQGYGYTF	TGTGCCAGCAGCCGTGGACAGGGCTATGGCTACACCTTC
-	TRBV6-1	TRBJ2-7	-	CASSKTWAPNDEQYF	TGTGCCAGCAGCAAGACATGGGCACCGAACGACGAGCAGTACTTC
-	TRBV7-2	TRBJ2-3	TRBD2	CASSRLAGPTDTQYF	TGTGCCAGCAGTCGACTAGCGGGCCCCACAGATACGCAGTATTTT
-	TRBV4-3	TRBJ2-3	TRBD2	CASSQGPPTSGRVDTQYF	TGCGCCAGCAGCCAAGGCCCCCCGACTAGCGGGAGGGTGGATACGCAGTATTTT
-	TRBV11-2	TRBJ2-1	TRBD2	CASRSWTSGRGDEQFF	TGTGCCAGCCGCTCTTGGACTAGCGGGAGGGGCGATGAGCAGTTCTTC
-	TRBV18	TRBJ1-2	-	CASSPTQGEGYTF	TGTGCCAGCTCACCAACCCAGGGCGAGGGCTACACCTTC
-	TRBV9	TRBJ2-7	-	CASSAVGNPRYEQYF	TGTGCCAGCAGCGCAGTAGGTAACCCAAGATACGAGCAGTACTTC